One sample yielded the 22 T cell receptor beta chains listed below, sequenced in a study of blood T cell repertoires in COVID-19. This table comes from immunoSEQ multiplex PCR, and its TCRdb copy is limited to in-frame clones, with some not included. The sample records 85,000 to 120,000 clones, about three quarters being singletons. Material for sequencing was peripheral blood. These receptors came from a man older than 75 with COVID-19, enrolled during active disease.

The V call is TRBV6-4, the J call TRBJ2-1, with 9 positions matching TRBD2. This CDR3 comprises 14 residues. J lost 4 bases, V lost 4 bases, and 2 bases had no gene match. In germline, CDR1 is MRHNA, CDR2 SNTAGT. The CDR3 spells CASSATSGYNEQFF. In DNA, the CDR3 is TGTGCCAGCAGTGCCACTAGCGGGTACAATGAGCAGTTCTTC.

The rearrangement joins TRBV7-2 to TRBJ2-2; 7 positions agree with TRBD2. With 0 bases clipped from V and 5 bases from J, the junction kept 6 bases outside the gene matches. In germline, CDR1 is SGHTA, CDR2 FQGNSA. The CDR3 totals 16 residues. Here the CDR3 reads CASSLATSARTGELFF. As DNA, the CDR3 is TGTGCCAGCAGCTTAGCAACTAGCGCAAGAACCGGGGAGCTGTTTTTT.

This clone was picked up a small number of times. The DNA for the CDR3 is TGTGCCACCAGTGATCCCCACAGGGGGCTCGAGCAGTACTTC. Residues: CATSDPHRGLEQYF. The chain recombines TRBV24-1 with TRBJ2-7; the match to TRBD1 covers 9 bases. Unmatched junction bases numbered 5, after V lost 3 bases and J lost 6 bases. The CDR3 spans 14 residues. The germline gives CDR1 KGHDR, CDR2 SFDVKD.

The rearrangement uses TRBV5-1 and TRBJ1-1, with 10 bases fitting TRBD1. Germline CDR1 is SGHRS and CDR2 is YFSETQ. J gave up 4 bases and V 4 bases, and 4 bases lay outside the gene matches. This CDR3 is built from 14 residues. CDR3 in amino acids: CASSQGQGLTEAFF. The CDR3 nucleotides are TGCGCCAGCAGCCAGGGACAGGGGCTCACTGAAGCTTTCTTT. Drawing the rest from reference TRBV5-1 and TRBJ1-1, the complete variable domain is KAGVTQTPRYLIKTRGQQVTLSCSPISGHRSVSWYQQTPGQGLQFLFEYFSETQRNKGNFPGRFSGRQFSNSRSEMNVSTLELGDSALYLCASSQGQGLTEAFFGQGTRLTVV.

The gene calls are TRBV24-1 and TRBJ2-5; 15 nucleotides line up with TRBD2. Germline V CDR1 and CDR2: KGHDR, SFDVKD. The CDR3 loop spans 17 amino acids. The J segment lost 5 bases and the V segment lost 4 bases, leaving 7 bases of the junction unmatched. CDR3 coding DNA: TGTGCCACCAGTGACTCAGGACTAGCGGGAGGGGGGGAGACCCAGTACTTC. Its translation: CATSDSGLAGGGETQYF.

V is TRBV7-9 and J is TRBJ1-1, with a possible D match to TRBD1 (5 bases). V was trimmed by 7 bases and J by 4 bases, leaving 16 bases between them. The CDR3 length is 14 residues. Germline V gene sequence: CDR1 SEHNR, CDR2 FQNEAQ (reference sequence). The chain's CDR3 is CASNTGGPGTEAFF. The CDR3 DNA reads as TGTGCCAGCAATACGGGGGGACCAGGCACTGAAGCTTTCTTT.

V gene TRBV29-1 combines with J gene TRBJ2-3; possible D gene TRBD2, 6 bases. The CDR3 is 14 amino acids. Trimming removed 3 bases at V and 8 bases at J, with 18 bases between. The germline V gene has CDR1 SQVTM and CDR2 ANQGSEA. In DNA form, the CDR3 reads TGCAGCGTTGAGATAGGGTTAGCGGTTGGTACGCAGTATTTT. Protein product: CSVEIGLAVGTQYF.

This chain joins TRBV5-1 and TRBJ2-5; D is perhaps TRBD2 (6 bases). The germline CDR1 and CDR2 sequences are SGHRS and YFSETQ. This CDR3 comprises 14 residues. With 1 base removed from V and 5 bases from J, the gap between germline ends came to 12 bases. Here the CDR3 reads CASSLTGASETQYF. The DNA for the CDR3 is TGCGCCAGCAGCTTGACGGGAGCTAGTGAGACCCAGTACTTC.

The chain employs TRBV10-1 and TRBJ2-1; D is unresolved. Trimming pared 4 bases from V and 6 bases from J, leaving 13 bases between. Per germline, CDR1 WNHNN and CDR2 SYGVQD (reference sequence). This CDR3 region has 14 residues. The CDR3 is CASSGGPSGNEQFF. In DNA, the CDR3 is TGCGCCAGCAGTGGCGGCCCCTCGGGCAATGAGCAGTTCTTC.

This clone was counted at least ten times. The rearrangement links TRBV9 to TRBJ2-2, with D hard to call. The CDR3 consists of 15 residues. The V end was cut by 0 bases, the J end by 3 bases, with 9 bases between. Germline loops: CDR1 SGDLS, CDR2 YYNGEE. CDR3 nucleotide sequence: TGTGCCAGCAGCGTAGACACTATCGACACCGGGGAGCTGTTTTTT. Protein: CASSVDTIDTGELFF.

This sequence joins TRBV30 and TRBJ1-3, with D unresolved. This CDR3 spans 14 amino acids. Germline CDR1 and CDR2: GTSNPN and SVGIG (reference sequence). V was trimmed by 0 bases and J by 1 base, leaving 7 bases between them. CDR3 sequence (DNA): TGTGCCTGGAGTGTAACGGGGTCTGGAAACACCATATATTTT. Amino acid sequence: CAWSVTGSGNTIYF.

The table lists this clone with a few counts. This chain connects TRBV6-2 or TRBV6-3 to TRBJ1-5; 8 nucleotides align to TRBD1. J was trimmed by 6 bases and V by 0 bases; bases with no gene match: 7. Germline V gene lookup returns CDR1 MNHEY and CDR2 SVGEGT. The CDR3 extends over 16 amino acids. CDR3 DNA: TGTGCCAGCAGTTACTCAGCAGGGGGCCGAGGTCAGCCCCAGCATTTT. It yields the protein CASSYSAGGRGQPQHF.

The rearrangement joins TRBV14 to TRBJ1-2, with D hard to call. This CDR3 contains 12 residues. Germline CDR1 is SGHDN and CDR2 is FVKESK. Trimming stripped 3 bases from V and 8 bases from J, with 10 bases between. DNA of the CDR3: TGTGCCAGCAGCCACGACTACGGAGGCTACACCTTC. Protein: CASSHDYGGYTF.

This clone showed up just a few times. This chain uses TRBV27 with TRBJ1-5; the match to TRBD1 covers 7 bases. The CDR3 runs 16 residues. Per germline, CDR1 MNHEY and CDR2 SMNVEV (reference sequence). J was trimmed by 6 bases and V by 0 bases; bases with no gene match: 8. The CDR3 sequence is CASSLSGRGVGQPQHF. Here the CDR3 DNA reads TGTGCCAGCAGTTTATCGGGCAGGGGGGTAGGTCAGCCCCAGCATTTT.

This chain links TRBV13 with TRBJ2-3; 8 positions match TRBD2. The V and J ends lost 5 bases and 7 bases, in that order; junction bases with no gene match: 17. CDR1 is PRHDT and CDR2 is FYEKMQ in the germline V gene (reference sequence). This CDR3 has 17 residues. This chain's CDR3 is CASSQLAGKGTRYTQYF. CDR3 coding DNA: TGTGCCAGCAGCCAATTAGCGGGAAAGGGGACCCGGTATACGCAGTATTTT.

V is TRBV28 and J is TRBJ2-1; 9 nucleotides align to TRBD2. The CDR3 sequence is 15 residues long. Germline loops: CDR1 MDHEN, CDR2 SYDVKM. Trimming took 3 bases from V and 8 from J; bases not matched to a gene: 8. The CDR3 DNA sequence: TGTGCCAGCAGTTTCCCGGGACTAGCCTCGGATGAGCAGTTCTTC. Its protein product is CASSFPGLASDEQFF.

This clone was seen only a few times. The chain has TRBV5-1 and TRBJ1-3; 7 nucleotides line up with TRBD1. Per germline, CDR1 SGHRS and CDR2 YFSETQ. The CDR3 sequence is 16 residues long. Trimming removed 0 bases from V and 0 bases from J; junction bases left unmatched: 3. In DNA form, the CDR3 reads TGCGCCAGCAGCTTGGGACAGGGAGGCTCTGGAAACACCATATATTTT. Translated, it gives CASSLGQGGSGNTIYF.

In DNA, the CDR3 is TGCGCCAGCAGCCAAGATCCGGCAGTATCAGGGGCGAAACAAGAGACCCAGTACTTC. It encodes CASSQDPAVSGAKQETQYF. The V gene is TRBV4-3, the J gene TRBJ2-5; D is perhaps TRBD1 (6 bases). The CDR3 has 19 residues. The V gene's germline CDR1 is LGHNA and CDR2 YSLEER. Trimming left V 0 bases short and J 2 bases short, with 22 bases between.

The chain recombines TRBV28 with TRBJ2-7, with 8 bases fitting TRBD2. This CDR3 is built from 14 residues. V lost 6 bases to trimming and J lost 2 bases; unmatched junction nucleotides: 6. Germline V gene sequence: CDR1 MDHEN, CDR2 SYDVKM. CDR3 protein: CASSPGLGPYEQYF. The CDR3 DNA follows: TGTGCCAGCAGCCCGGGACTAGGCCCCTACGAGCAGTACTTC.

V is TRBV27 and J is TRBJ2-3, with a tentative D call TRBD1 (6 bases). The germline V gene encodes CDR1 MNHEY and CDR2 SMNVEV (reference sequence). V was cut by 5 bases and J by 4 bases, with 16 bases left in between. CDR3 length: 15 amino acids. DNA for the CDR3: TGTGCCAGCAGTGTAGGGACATCTCGATCAGATACGCAGTATTTT. Protein: CASSVGTSRSDTQYF.

This rearrangement joins TRBV28 to TRBJ2-5, with 9 bases that match TRBD1. Germline assignment: CDR1 MDHEN and CDR2 SYDVKM. After removal of 5 bases from V and 5 bases from J, the junction contained 6 bases not matched to a gene. The length of the CDR3 is 14 residues. The CDR3 sequence is CASSITGGEETQYF. The CDR3 DNA reads as TGTGCCAGCAGTATTACAGGGGGCGAGGAGACCCAGTACTTC.

The chain is built from TRBV11-3 and TRBJ2-5; 9 bases map to TRBD2. Trimming took 5 bases from V and 1 from J; bases not matched to a gene: 20. The germline CDR1 and CDR2 sequences are SGHNT and YENEEA. The CDR3 is made up of 20 amino acids. The CDR3 DNA follows: TGTGCCAGCAGCCACCCATCGGTGGGAGCGGGAGGCGCAATCCAAGAGACCCAGTACTTC. Encoded protein: CASSHPSVGAGGAIQETQYF.